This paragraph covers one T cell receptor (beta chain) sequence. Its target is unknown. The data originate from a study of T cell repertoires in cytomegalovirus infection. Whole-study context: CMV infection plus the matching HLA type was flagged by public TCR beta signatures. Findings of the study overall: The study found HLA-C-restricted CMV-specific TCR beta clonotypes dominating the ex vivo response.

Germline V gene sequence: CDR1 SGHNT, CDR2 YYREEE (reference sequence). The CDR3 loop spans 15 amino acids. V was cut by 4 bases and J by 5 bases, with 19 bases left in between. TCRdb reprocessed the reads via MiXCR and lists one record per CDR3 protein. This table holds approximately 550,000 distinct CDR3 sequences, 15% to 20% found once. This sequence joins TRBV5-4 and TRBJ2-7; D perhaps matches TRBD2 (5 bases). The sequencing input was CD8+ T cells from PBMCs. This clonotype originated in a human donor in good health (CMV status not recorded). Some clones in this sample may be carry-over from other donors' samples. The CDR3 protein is CASSEDDAGSHEQYF. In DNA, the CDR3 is TGTGCCAGCAGCGAGGATGACGCGGGTAGCCACGAGCAGTACTTC. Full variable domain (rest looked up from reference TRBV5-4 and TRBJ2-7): ETGVTQSPTHLIKTRGQQVTLRCSSQSGHNTVSWYQQALGQGPQFIFQYYREEENGRGNFPPRFSGLQFPNYSSELNVNALELDDSALYLCASSEDDAGSHEQYFGPGTRLTVT.